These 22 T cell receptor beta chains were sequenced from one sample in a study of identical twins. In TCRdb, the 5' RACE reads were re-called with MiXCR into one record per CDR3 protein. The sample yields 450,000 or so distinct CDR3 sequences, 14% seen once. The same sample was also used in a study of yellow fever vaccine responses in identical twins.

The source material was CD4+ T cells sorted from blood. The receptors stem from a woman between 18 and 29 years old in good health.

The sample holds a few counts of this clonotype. The CDR3: CASSLSGTSNEQFF. CDR3 sequence (DNA): TGTGCCAGCAGCTTAAGTGGTACCTCCAATGAGCAGTTCTTC. V gene TRBV7-2 combines with J gene TRBJ2-1, with D unresolved. Germline V gene sequence: CDR1 SGHTA, CDR2 FQGNSA. CDR3 length: 14 amino acids. V gave up 2 bases and J gave up 6 bases, with 11 bases separating them.

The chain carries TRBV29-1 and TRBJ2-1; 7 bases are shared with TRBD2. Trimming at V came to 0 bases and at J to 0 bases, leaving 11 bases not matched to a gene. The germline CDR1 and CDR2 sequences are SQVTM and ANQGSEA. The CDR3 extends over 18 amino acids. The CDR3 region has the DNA TGCAGCGTTGAAGATGTGTTAGCGGGCGAGAGCTCCTACAATGAGCAGTTCTTC. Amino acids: CSVEDVLAGESSYNEQFF.

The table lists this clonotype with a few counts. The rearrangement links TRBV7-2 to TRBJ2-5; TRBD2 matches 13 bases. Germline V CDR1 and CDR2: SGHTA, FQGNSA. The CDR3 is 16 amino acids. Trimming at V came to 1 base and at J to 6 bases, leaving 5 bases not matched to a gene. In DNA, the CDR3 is TGTGCCAGCAGCTTAGAACTAGCGGGAGGGCCTCAGACCCAGTACTTC. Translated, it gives CASSLELAGGPQTQYF.

The CDR3 protein is CASSSQTGKRSTEAFF. Written as DNA, the CDR3 is TGTGCCAGCAGTTCCCAAACAGGGAAGAGGAGCACTGAAGCTTTCTTT. The V and J genes are TRBV27 and TRBJ1-1; possibly TRBD1 for D (6 bases). This CDR3 is 16 amino acids long. Trimming removed 4 bases at V and 4 bases at J, with 19 bases between. Germline CDR1 reads MNHEY; CDR2 reads SMNVEV (reference sequence).

The CDR3 protein is CAISPTGGGTGELFF. The CDR3 DNA is TGTGCCATCAGTCCCACGGGCGGGGGGACCGGGGAGCTGTTTTTT. The chain couples TRBV10-3 to TRBJ2-2; 8 positions match TRBD2. This CDR3 region has 15 residues. Losses at the gene ends were 5 bases for V and 5 bases for J; bases not matched to a gene: 7. The germline CDR1 and CDR2 sequences are ENHRY and SYGVKD.

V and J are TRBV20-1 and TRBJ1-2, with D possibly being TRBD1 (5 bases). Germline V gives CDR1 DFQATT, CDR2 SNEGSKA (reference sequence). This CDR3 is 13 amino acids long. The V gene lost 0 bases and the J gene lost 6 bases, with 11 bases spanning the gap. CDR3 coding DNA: TGCAGTGCTAGAGACAGGGTTCAGCATGGCTACACCTTC. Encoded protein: CSARDRVQHGYTF.

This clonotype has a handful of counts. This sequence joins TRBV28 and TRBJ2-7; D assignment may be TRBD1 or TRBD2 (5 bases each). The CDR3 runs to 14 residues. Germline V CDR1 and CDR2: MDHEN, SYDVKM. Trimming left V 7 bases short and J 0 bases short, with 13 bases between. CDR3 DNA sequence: TGTGCCAGCATTTCGGGACCCCCCTCCTACGAGCAGTACTTC. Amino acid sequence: CASISGPPSYEQYF.

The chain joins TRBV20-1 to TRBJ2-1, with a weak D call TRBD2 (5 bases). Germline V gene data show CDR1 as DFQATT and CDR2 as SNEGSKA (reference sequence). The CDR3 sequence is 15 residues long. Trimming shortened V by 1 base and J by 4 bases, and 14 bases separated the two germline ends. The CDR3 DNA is TGCAGTGCTAGAGGGTTTAGGACTGGGTACAATGAGCAGTTCTTC. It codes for CSARGFRTGYNEQFF.

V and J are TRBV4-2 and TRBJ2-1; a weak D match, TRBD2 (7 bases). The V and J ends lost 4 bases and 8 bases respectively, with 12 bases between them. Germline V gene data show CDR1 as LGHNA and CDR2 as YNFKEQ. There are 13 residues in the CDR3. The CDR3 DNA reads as TGTGCCAGCAGCCGCCGGGGGGCCGATGAGCAGTTCTTC. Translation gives CASSRRGADEQFF.

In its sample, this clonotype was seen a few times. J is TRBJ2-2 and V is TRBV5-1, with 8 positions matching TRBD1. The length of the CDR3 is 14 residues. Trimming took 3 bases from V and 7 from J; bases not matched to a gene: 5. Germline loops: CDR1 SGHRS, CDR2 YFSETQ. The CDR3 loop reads CASSSRGQDGELFF. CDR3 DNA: TGCGCCAGCAGCTCCAGGGGGCAAGACGGGGAGCTGTTTTTT.

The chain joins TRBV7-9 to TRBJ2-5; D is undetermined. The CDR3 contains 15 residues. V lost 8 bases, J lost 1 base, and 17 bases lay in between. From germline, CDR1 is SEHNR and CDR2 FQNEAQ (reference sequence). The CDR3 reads CASVLGPPGQETQYF. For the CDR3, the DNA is TGTGCCAGCGTCCTTGGTCCACCTGGCCAAGAGACCCAGTACTTC.

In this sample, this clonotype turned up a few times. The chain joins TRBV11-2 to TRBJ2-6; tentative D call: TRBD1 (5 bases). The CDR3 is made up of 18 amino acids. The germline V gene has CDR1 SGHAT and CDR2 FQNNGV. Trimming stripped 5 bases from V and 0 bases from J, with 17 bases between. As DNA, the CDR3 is TGTGCCAGCAGCAGAGTCCAGGGAACCCTCTCTGGGGCCAACGTCCTGACTTTC. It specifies CASSRVQGTLSGANVLTF.

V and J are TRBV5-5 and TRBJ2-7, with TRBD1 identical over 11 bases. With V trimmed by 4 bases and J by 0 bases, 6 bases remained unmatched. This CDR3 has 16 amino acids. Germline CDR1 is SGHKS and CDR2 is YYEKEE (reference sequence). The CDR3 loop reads CASSRTGGANSYEQYF. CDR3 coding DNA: TGTGCCAGCAGCAGGACAGGGGGCGCCAACTCCTACGAGCAGTACTTC.

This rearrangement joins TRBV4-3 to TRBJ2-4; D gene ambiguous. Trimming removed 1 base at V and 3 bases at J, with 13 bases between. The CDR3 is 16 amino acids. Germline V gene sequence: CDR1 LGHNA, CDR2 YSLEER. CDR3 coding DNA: TGCGCCAGCAGCCAAGTACTGGAGTTGGGCAAAAACATTCAGTACTTC. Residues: CASSQVLELGKNIQYF.

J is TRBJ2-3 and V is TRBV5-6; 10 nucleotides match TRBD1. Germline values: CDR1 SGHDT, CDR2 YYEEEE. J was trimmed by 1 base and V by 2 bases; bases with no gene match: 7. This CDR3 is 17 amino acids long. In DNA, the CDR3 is TGTGCCAGCAGCTTTGAATTCGGGACAGGGGGCACAGATACGCAGTATTTT. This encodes CASSFEFGTGGTDTQYF.

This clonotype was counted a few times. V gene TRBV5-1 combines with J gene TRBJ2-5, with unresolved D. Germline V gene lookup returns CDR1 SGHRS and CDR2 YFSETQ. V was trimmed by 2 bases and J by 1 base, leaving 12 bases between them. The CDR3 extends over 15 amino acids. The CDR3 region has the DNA TGCGCCAGCAGCTTATTCGTCAGCGTCCAAGAGACCCAGTACTTC. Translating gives CASSLFVSVQETQYF.

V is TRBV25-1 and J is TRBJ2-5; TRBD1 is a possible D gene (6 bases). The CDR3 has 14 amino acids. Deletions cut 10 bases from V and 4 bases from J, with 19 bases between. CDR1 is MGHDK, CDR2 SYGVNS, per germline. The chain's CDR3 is CAIGVGAKGETQYF. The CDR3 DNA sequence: TGTGCCATCGGAGTGGGGGCAAAAGGAGAGACCCAGTACTTC.

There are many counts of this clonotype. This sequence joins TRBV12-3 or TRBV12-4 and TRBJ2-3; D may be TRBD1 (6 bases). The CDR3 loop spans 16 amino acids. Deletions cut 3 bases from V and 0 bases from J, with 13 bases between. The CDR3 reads CASSLQAGVSTDTQYF. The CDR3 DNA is TGTGCCAGCAGTTTGCAGGCAGGGGTGAGCACAGATACGCAGTATTTT.

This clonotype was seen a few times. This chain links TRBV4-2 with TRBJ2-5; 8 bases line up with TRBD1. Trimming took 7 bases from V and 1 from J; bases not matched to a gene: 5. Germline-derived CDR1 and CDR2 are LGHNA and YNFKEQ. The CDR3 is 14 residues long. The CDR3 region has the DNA TGTGCCAGCAACCCAGGGGGCTCCCAAGAGACCCAGTACTTC. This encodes CASNPGGSQETQYF.

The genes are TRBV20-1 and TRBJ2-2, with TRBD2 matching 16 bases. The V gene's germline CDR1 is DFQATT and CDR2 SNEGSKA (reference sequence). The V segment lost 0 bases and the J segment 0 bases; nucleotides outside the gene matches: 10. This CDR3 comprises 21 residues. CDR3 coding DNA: TGCAGTGCTAGAGATTGGGGACTAGCGGGAGGGCCGGGGGCGAACACCGGGGAGCTGTTTTTT. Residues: CSARDWGLAGGPGANTGELFF.

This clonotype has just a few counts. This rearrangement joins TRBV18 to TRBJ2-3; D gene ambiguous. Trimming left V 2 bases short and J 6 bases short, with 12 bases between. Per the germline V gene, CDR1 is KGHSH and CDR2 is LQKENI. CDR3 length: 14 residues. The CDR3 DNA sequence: TGTGCCAGCTCACCAGAGTACGGGTTGGATACGCAGTATTTT. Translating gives CASSPEYGLDTQYF.

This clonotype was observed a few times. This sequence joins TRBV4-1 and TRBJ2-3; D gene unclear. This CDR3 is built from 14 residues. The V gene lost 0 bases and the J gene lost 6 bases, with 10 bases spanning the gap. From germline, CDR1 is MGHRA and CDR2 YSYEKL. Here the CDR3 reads CASSQENPRDTQYF. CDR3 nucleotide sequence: TGCGCCAGCAGCCAAGAAAATCCCAGGGATACGCAGTATTTT.